This record covers a single TCR beta chain. V lost 0 bases to trimming and J lost 2 bases, with 8 bases between them. The CDR3 consists of 14 residues. Germline V gene data show CDR1 as SGHNT and CDR2 as YYREEE (reference sequence). This sample is part of a study of shared clonotypes between healthy human individuals. Genomic DNA of every subset was divided equally among multiple immunoSEQ plates. Data came from immunoSEQ multiplex PCR; TCRdb stores just in-frame clones and leaves some out. The table lists roughly 2.2 million clones, approximately 90% of them singletons, with approximately 0.39% in the top ten.

The chain combines TRBV5-4 with TRBJ1-2; the D is unclear. The TCR originated in a man aged 18-30 years in good health. Some clones in this sample may be carry-over from other donors' samples. The sequencing input was naive CD4+ T cells from PBMCs. The subset was: CD45RA+ positively selected. The CDR3 DNA reads TGTGCCAGCAGCTTGGCTGCGTTAAACTATGGCTACACCTTC. It specifies CASSLAALNYGYTF.